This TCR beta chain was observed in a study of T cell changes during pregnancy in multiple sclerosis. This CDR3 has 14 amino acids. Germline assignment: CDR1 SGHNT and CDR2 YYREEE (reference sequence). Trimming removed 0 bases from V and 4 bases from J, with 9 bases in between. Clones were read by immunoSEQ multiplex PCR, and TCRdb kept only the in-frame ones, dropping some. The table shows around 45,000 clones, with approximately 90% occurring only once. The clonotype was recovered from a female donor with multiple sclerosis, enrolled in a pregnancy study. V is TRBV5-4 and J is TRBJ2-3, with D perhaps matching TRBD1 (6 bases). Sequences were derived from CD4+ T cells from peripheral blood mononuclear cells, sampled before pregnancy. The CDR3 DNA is TGTGCCAGCAGCTTGGGGGGGCAGGCAGATACGCAGTATTTT. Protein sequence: CASSLGGQADTQYF.